Listed here are 21 T cell receptor beta chains from one sample, sequenced in a study of beta chain features in type 1 diabetes. The study, taken as a whole, reports: Shorter TCRB CDR3s, moderately but significantly so, were found in Type 1 diabetes patients in all four CD4+ subsets.

The whole isolated RNA underwent reverse transcription, so sequencing captured expressed TCRB transcripts. The table came from immunoSEQ multiplex PCR; TCRdb's copy has only in-frame clones and leaves some out. In the table there are under 300,000 clones, around 13% of which are singletons. What these receptors recognize is not known. Input material: naive CD4+ T cells from blood. The receptors shown here come from a man under 40 with type 1 diabetes.

This clone was counted only a few times. The chain is built from TRBV4-1 and TRBJ2-6; D unresolved. The germline V gene encodes CDR1 MGHRA and CDR2 YSYEKL. This CDR3 is built from 14 residues. V lost 4 bases and J 4 bases, leaving 8 bases between the germline ends. CDR3 in amino acids: CASSPYLGANVLTF. CDR3 nucleotide sequence: TGCGCCAGCAGCCCCTACCTGGGGGCCAACGTCCTGACTTTC.

This chain uses TRBV19 with TRBJ2-3, with 9 bases identical to TRBD1. V trimming: 6 bases; J trimming: 4 bases; junction bases outside the gene matches: 2. CDR1 and CDR2 (germline): LNHDA, SQIVND (reference sequence). The CDR3 is 13 residues long. This CDR3 is CASRGQGADTQYF. The CDR3, as DNA: TGTGCCAGTAGGGGACAGGGAGCAGATACGCAGTATTTT.

In its sample, this clone was seen a few times. The chain carries TRBV7-2 and TRBJ2-7, with TRBD2 matching 7 bases. This CDR3 is built from 14 residues. The trim removed 5 bases at V and 2 bases at J, leaving 6 bases unmatched. In germline, CDR1 is SGHTA, CDR2 FQGNSA. The CDR3 DNA is TGTGCCAGCAGCCAGCGGGACGGTGCCTACGAGCAGTACTTC. Its translation is CASSQRDGAYEQYF. The full variable domain, completed using reference TRBV7-2 and TRBJ2-7, is GAGVSQSPSNKVTEKGKDVELRCDPISGHTALYWYRQSLGQGLEFLIYFQGNSAPDKSGLPSDRFSAERTGGSVSTLTIQRTQQEDSAVYLCASSQRDGAYEQYFGPGTRLTVT.

This clone turned up a few times. The J gene is TRBJ1-2, the V gene TRBV5-1, with D tentatively TRBD1 (5 bases). V was clipped by 2 bases and J by 6 bases, with 11 bases between them. The germline gives CDR1 SGHRS, CDR2 YFSETQ. This CDR3 region has 13 residues. The CDR3 DNA sequence: TGCGCCAGCAGCTTCCCCCAGGGCCATGGCTACACCTTC. It translates to CASSFPQGHGYTF.

The chain joins TRBV29-1 to TRBJ1-5; 9 bases line up with TRBD1. J lost 7 bases, V lost 4 bases, and 5 bases had no gene match. Per germline, CDR1 SQVTM and CDR2 ANQGSEA. CDR3 length: 13 amino acids. For the CDR3, the DNA is TGCAGCGTTGTGGACAGGGGTAACCAGCCCCAGCATTTT. This sequence encodes CSVVDRGNQPQHF.

The chain has TRBV25-1 and TRBJ2-5, with 7 bases aligning to TRBD2. Germline CDR1 reads MGHDK; CDR2 reads SYGVNS. This CDR3 has 15 residues. V dropped 1 base and J dropped 5; count of bases not matched to a gene: 7. Written as DNA, the CDR3 is TGTGCCAGCAGTGAATTGGGGGAGGGAGTGGAGACCCAGTACTTC. This sequence encodes CASSELGEGVETQYF. Based on the CDR3 plus reference TRBV25-1 and TRBJ2-5, the full variable domain is EADIYQTPRYLVIGTGKKITLECSQTMGHDKMYWYQQDPGMELHLIHYSYGVNSTEKGDLSSESTVSRIRTEHFPLTLESARPSHTSQYLCASSELGEGVETQYFGPGTRLLVL.

The J gene is TRBJ1-6, the V gene TRBV5-6; TRBD1 might be the D (6 bases). CDR1 is SGHDT and CDR2 is YYEEEE in the germline V gene. The CDR3 is 13 residues long. The V gene lost 4 bases and the J gene lost 7 bases, with 9 bases spanning the gap. The CDR3 here is CASSPGANSPLHF. The CDR3 coding sequence is TGTGCCAGCAGCCCAGGGGCGAATTCACCCCTCCACTTT.

This rearrangement joins TRBV5-1 to TRBJ1-1; TRBD1 matches 11 bases. The CDR3 totals 14 residues. V dropped 5 bases and J dropped 3; count of bases not matched to a gene: 3. The germline CDR1 and CDR2 sequences are SGHRS and YFSETQ. The CDR3 DNA sequence: TGCGCCAGCAGACCGGGACAGGGGGACACTGAAGCTTTCTTT. Amino acids: CASRPGQGDTEAFF.

The sample holds one count of this clone. The CDR3, as DNA: TGCGCCAGCAGCCAAGTAGGGGGTTTAGCCAAAAACATTCAGTACTTC. Its protein product is CASSQVGGLAKNIQYF. The chain is built from TRBV4-1 and TRBJ2-4, with D possibly matching TRBD1 (6 bases). The CDR3 is 16 residues long. Germline values: CDR1 MGHRA, CDR2 YSYEKL. V gave up 1 base and J gave up 0 bases, with 10 bases separating them.

The gene calls are TRBV6-5 and TRBJ2-2; D possibly corresponds to TRBD2 (6 bases). Per germline, CDR1 MNHEY and CDR2 SVGAGI. Deletions cut 6 bases from V and 6 bases from J, with 14 bases between. The CDR3 has 14 residues. CDR3 sequence: CASRRPGLAGELFF. Here the CDR3 DNA reads TGTGCCAGCAGACGACCGGGACTCGCCGGGGAGCTGTTTTTT.

There are a few counts of this clone. CDR3 in DNA: TGTGCCAGCAGCGTCAGCGGGCAAGAGACCCAGTACTTC. Its protein is CASSVSGQETQYF. The chain is built from TRBV9 and TRBJ2-5, with a tentative D call TRBD2 (6 bases). The germline gives CDR1 SGDLS, CDR2 YYNGEE. Trimming stripped 2 bases from V and 2 bases from J, with 7 bases between. The CDR3 extends over 13 amino acids. Drawing the rest from reference TRBV9 and TRBJ2-5, the complete variable domain is DSGVTQTPKHLITATGQRVTLRCSPRSGDLSVYWYQQSLDQGLQFLIQYYNGEERAKGNILERFSAQQFPDLHSELNLSSLELGDSALYFCASSVSGQETQYFGPGTRLLVL.

V is TRBV5-1 and J is TRBJ2-2; D unclear. Trimming cost V 2 bases and J 1 base, with 9 bases left between them. The CDR3 length is 15 residues. Germline V gene lookup returns CDR1 SGHRS and CDR2 YFSETQ. In DNA form, the CDR3 reads TGCGCCAGCAGCTTTACAGAATTGAACACCGGGGAGCTGTTTTTT. Translating it yields CASSFTELNTGELFF.

The chain uses TRBV7-9 and TRBJ1-2; 10 nucleotides match TRBD1. The CDR3 is made up of 14 amino acids. Germline V gene sequence: CDR1 SEHNR, CDR2 FQNEAQ (reference sequence). V gave up 5 bases and J gave up 4 bases; unmatched junction bases: 4. The CDR3 spells CASSGGQGGYGYTF. CDR3 in DNA: TGTGCCAGCAGCGGTGGACAGGGGGGCTATGGCTACACCTTC.

This clone appeared a few times. The chain is built from TRBV30 and TRBJ1-5; D unresolved. The germline V gene has CDR1 GTSNPN and CDR2 SVGIG (reference sequence). This CDR3 spans 12 amino acids. V lost 3 bases and J 3 bases, leaving 6 bases between the germline ends. The CDR3 DNA follows: TGTGCCTGGAGCCAGAACAATCAGCCCCAGCATTTT. It encodes CAWSQNNQPQHF.

The chain has TRBV5-4 and TRBJ2-1; TRBD2 is a possible D gene (5 bases). The CDR3 has 16 amino acids. With 4 bases removed from V and 8 bases from J, the gap between germline ends came to 22 bases. CDR1 SGHNT and CDR2 YYREEE come from the germline V gene (reference sequence). This CDR3 reads CASSRPLERGEDEQFF. Here the CDR3 DNA reads TGTGCCAGCAGCCGCCCACTAGAGCGTGGGGAAGATGAGCAGTTCTTC.

This chain links TRBV9 with TRBJ1-5; D perhaps matches TRBD1 (6 bases). The CDR3 is made up of 16 amino acids. The V and J ends lost 3 bases and 1 base respectively, with 14 bases between them. The germline CDR1 and CDR2 sequences are SGDLS and YYNGEE. Written as DNA, the CDR3 is TGTGCCAGCAGCGAGGGGGGGGGTTTAAGCAATCAGCCCCAGCATTTT. Its translation is CASSEGGGLSNQPQHF.

This rearrangement joins TRBV28 to TRBJ1-1, with a tentative D call TRBD1 (5 bases). CDR1 and CDR2 from the germline V gene are MDHEN and SYDVKM. The CDR3 runs 12 residues. Trimming took off 8 bases at V and 5 bases at J, with 12 bases between the two ends. The CDR3 region is CASRSSGTEAFF. The CDR3 bases are TGTGCCAGCCGGTCCTCAGGGACTGAAGCTTTCTTT.

The rearrangement uses TRBV5-1 and TRBJ2-5; 9 bases line up with TRBD1. The V gene end was trimmed by 4 bases and the J gene end by 5 bases; junction bases not matched to a gene: 9. The CDR3 is 15 residues long. The germline V gene has CDR1 SGHRS and CDR2 YFSETQ. The CDR3 loop is CASSTSGQGGETQYF. The CDR3 DNA reads as TGCGCCAGCAGCACCTCGGGACAGGGAGGGGAGACCCAGTACTTC. The full variable domain, with the rest looked up from reference TRBV5-1 and TRBJ2-5, is KAGVTQTPRYLIKTRGQQVTLSCSPISGHRSVSWYQQTPGQGLQFLFEYFSETQRNKGNFPGRFSGRQFSNSRSEMNVSTLELGDSALYLCASSTSGQGGETQYFGPGTRLLVL.

This rearrangement joins TRBV9 to TRBJ2-3, with 10 bases that match TRBD2. CDR3 length equals 16 residues. The J segment lost 3 bases and the V segment lost 2 bases, leaving 6 bases of the junction unmatched. Germline V gene lookup returns CDR1 SGDLS and CDR2 YYNGEE. Here the CDR3 DNA reads TGTGCCAGCAGCGTGAGCGGGAGGGCCCTAACAGATACGCAGTATTTT. It is translated as CASSVSGRALTDTQYF.

The rearrangement uses TRBV18 and TRBJ2-7; a weak D match, TRBD2 (6 bases). Germline assignment: CDR1 KGHSH and CDR2 LQKENI. V was trimmed by 4 bases and J by 3 bases, leaving 10 bases between them. The CDR3 length is 13 residues. CDR3 bases: TGTGCCAGCTCACATAGCGGCCTCTACGAGCAGTACTTC. Translated, it gives CASSHSGLYEQYF.

The CDR3 DNA reads as TGTGCCAGCAGCAAGCAGGACAGGGGCAATCAGCCCCAGCATTTT. Translating gives CASSKQDRGNQPQHF. The V and J genes are TRBV7-9 and TRBJ1-5, with 8 bases matching TRBD1. This CDR3 is 15 amino acids long. Germline loops: CDR1 SEHNR, CDR2 FQNEAQ (reference sequence). The J segment lost 2 bases and the V segment lost 5 bases, leaving 5 bases of the junction unmatched.